Below are 11 T cell receptor beta chains sequenced from a single sample in a study of blood T cell repertoires in COVID-19. Clones were sequenced by immunoSEQ multiplex PCR, and TCRdb holds only the in-frame ones, with some missing. The sample has 380,000 or so clones, 80% to 90% seen once. The specimen was peripheral blood. The source of these receptors is a man aged 40-50 years with acute or convalescent COVID-19.

V usage is TRBV13 and J usage is TRBJ1-2; TRBD1 agrees at 7 bases. Per germline, CDR1 PRHDT and CDR2 FYEKMQ (reference sequence). The CDR3 sequence is 16 residues long. The trim removed 0 bases at V and 4 bases at J, leaving 8 bases unmatched. The CDR3 loop reads CASSLGLEGARYGYTF. The CDR3 region has the DNA TGTGCCAGCAGCTTAGGCCTCGAGGGGGCCCGCTATGGCTACACCTTC.

This chain links TRBV7-9 with TRBJ1-1; a weak D match, TRBD1 (5 bases). Per the germline V gene, CDR1 is SEHNR and CDR2 is FQNEAQ (reference sequence). The CDR3 sequence is 11 residues long. The V end lost 4 bases, the J end lost 6 bases, and 6 bases lay between the germline ends. The CDR3 reads CASSSRAEAFF. The CDR3 DNA sequence: TGTGCCAGCAGCTCCAGGGCTGAAGCTTTCTTT.

The sample holds one count of this clone. This chain uses TRBV27 with TRBJ2-3, with 8 bases aligning to TRBD1. The CDR3 runs to 16 residues. The ends lost 3 bases at V and 0 bases at J; junction bases unmatched: 5. The germline V gene encodes CDR1 MNHEY and CDR2 SMNVEV (reference sequence). CDR3 coding DNA: TGTGCCAGCAGTTTGGCCTGGACAGGGAGCACAGATACGCAGTATTTT. Translating gives CASSLAWTGSTDTQYF.

The gene calls are TRBV7-9 and TRBJ2-7, with a tentative D call TRBD2 (6 bases). V lost 0 bases, J lost 4 bases, and 10 bases lay in between. This CDR3 is built from 14 residues. Germline V gives CDR1 SEHNR, CDR2 FQNEAQ (reference sequence). The CDR3 here is CASSLAYGTYEQYF. In DNA form, the CDR3 reads TGTGCCAGCAGCTTAGCGTACGGGACTTACGAGCAGTACTTC.

A remark on this clone: Other nucleotide sequences in the sample specify the same CDR3. The gene calls are TRBV28 and TRBJ1-4; unclear D gene. The CDR3 is 12 amino acids. CDR1 is MDHEN, CDR2 SYDVKM, per germline. V was shortened by 8 bases and J by 5 bases, with 9 bases between the two germline ends. CDR3 coding DNA: TGTGCCAGCCGCGCCCCCAATGAAAAACTGTTTTTT. This encodes CASRAPNEKLFF.

The rearrangement uses TRBV7-6 and TRBJ1-5, with 7 bases identical to TRBD1. The CDR3 consists of 17 residues. V was clipped by 1 base and J by 1 base; unmatched bases: 7. The germline gives CDR1 SGHVS, CDR2 FNYEAQ. This CDR3 is CASSLVRGRVSNQPQHF. The CDR3 DNA follows: TGTGCCAGCAGCTTAGTTAGGGGGCGCGTCAGCAATCAGCCCCAGCATTTT.

The chain is built from TRBV28 and TRBJ2-7, with 9 bases matching TRBD2. The germline CDR1 and CDR2 sequences are MDHEN and SYDVKM. V lost 6 bases to trimming and J lost 2 bases; unmatched junction nucleotides: 14. CDR3 length: 17 amino acids. Written as DNA, the CDR3 is TGTGCCAGCAGCCCACCCCCGTTTAGCGGGAGCCCCTACGAGCAGTACTTC. Its protein product is CASSPPPFSGSPYEQYF.

The rearrangement joins TRBV10-1 to TRBJ1-5; a possible D gene is TRBD1 (5 bases). Trimming pared 2 bases from V and 4 bases from J, leaving 27 bases between. Germline V gene data show CDR1 as WNHNN and CDR2 as SYGVQD (reference sequence). The CDR3 consists of 20 residues. CDR3 sequence (DNA): TGCGCCAGCAGTGAGACCCGGAATCTCCGGAACAGGTTCACTAATCAGCCCCAGCATTTT. Residues: CASSETRNLRNRFTNQPQHF.

The chain employs TRBV18 and TRBJ1-3; D unclear. CDR3 length: 17 amino acids. Trimming pared 3 bases from V and 0 bases from J, leaving 15 bases between. The germline CDR1 and CDR2 sequences are KGHSH and LQKENI. CDR3 sequence reads: CASSPEYSPFSGNTIYF. CDR3 in DNA: TGTGCCAGCTCACCGGAGTATTCCCCGTTCTCTGGAAACACCATATATTTT.

The rearrangement joins TRBV7-9 to TRBJ2-3; the match to TRBD2 covers 14 bases. The CDR3 length is 19 residues. Germline V gene data show CDR1 as SEHNR and CDR2 as FQNEAQ (reference sequence). The V segment lost 5 bases and the J segment 0 bases; nucleotides outside the gene matches: 10. The DNA for the CDR3 is TGTGCCAGCAGCATCGGGACTAGCGGGGGCACAACGAGCACAGATACGCAGTATTTT. The encoded protein is CASSIGTSGGTTSTDTQYF.

The CDR3 region is CASSPAEGSYSQYF. In nucleotides, the CDR3 is TGTGCCAGCTCACCAGCCGAGGGCTCCTACTCACAGTACTTC. The genes are TRBV18 and TRBJ2-7; tentative D call: TRBD2 (5 bases). CDR1 and CDR2 (germline): KGHSH, LQKENI. The V end was cut by 2 bases, the J end by 10 bases, with 18 bases between. This CDR3 has 14 amino acids.